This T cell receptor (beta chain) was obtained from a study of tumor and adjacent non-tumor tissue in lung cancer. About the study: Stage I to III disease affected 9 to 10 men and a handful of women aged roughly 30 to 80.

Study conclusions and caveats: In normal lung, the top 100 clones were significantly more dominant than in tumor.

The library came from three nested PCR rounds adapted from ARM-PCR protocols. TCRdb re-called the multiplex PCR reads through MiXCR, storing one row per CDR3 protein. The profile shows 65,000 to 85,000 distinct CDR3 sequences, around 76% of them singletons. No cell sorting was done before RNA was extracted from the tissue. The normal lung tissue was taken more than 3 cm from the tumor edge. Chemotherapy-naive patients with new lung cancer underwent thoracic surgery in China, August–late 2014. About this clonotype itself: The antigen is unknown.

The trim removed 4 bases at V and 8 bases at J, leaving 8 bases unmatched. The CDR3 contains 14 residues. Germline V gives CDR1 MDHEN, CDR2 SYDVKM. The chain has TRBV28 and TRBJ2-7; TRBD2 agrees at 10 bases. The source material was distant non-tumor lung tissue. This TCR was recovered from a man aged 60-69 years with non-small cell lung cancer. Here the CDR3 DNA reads TGTGCCAGCAGTTCCCTAGCGGGAGTCTATAAGCAGTACTTC. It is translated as CASSSLAGVYKQYF.